This T cell receptor beta chain derives from a study of blood T cell repertoires in COVID-19. This clone was seen just once. TCRdb's copy holds only in-frame clones and misses some; the assay was immunoSEQ multiplex PCR. The data show 95,000 to 110,000 clones, with roughly 80% seen just once and around 12% held by the top ten. Germline V gene sequence: CDR1 LNHNV, CDR2 YYDKDF (reference sequence). This CDR3 contains 20 residues. V lost 3 bases, J lost 4 bases, and 18 bases stayed unmatched. The chain combines TRBV15 with TRBJ2-3, with 11 bases identical to TRBD2. The TCR originated in a human donor in a cohort sampled during active COVID-19. Sequencing used peripheral blood. This CDR3 is CATSSGRGSGGALVPDTQYF. The CDR3 DNA reads as TGTGCCACCAGCAGCGGCCGGGGTAGCGGGGGGGCCTTGGTCCCAGATACGCAGTATTTT.